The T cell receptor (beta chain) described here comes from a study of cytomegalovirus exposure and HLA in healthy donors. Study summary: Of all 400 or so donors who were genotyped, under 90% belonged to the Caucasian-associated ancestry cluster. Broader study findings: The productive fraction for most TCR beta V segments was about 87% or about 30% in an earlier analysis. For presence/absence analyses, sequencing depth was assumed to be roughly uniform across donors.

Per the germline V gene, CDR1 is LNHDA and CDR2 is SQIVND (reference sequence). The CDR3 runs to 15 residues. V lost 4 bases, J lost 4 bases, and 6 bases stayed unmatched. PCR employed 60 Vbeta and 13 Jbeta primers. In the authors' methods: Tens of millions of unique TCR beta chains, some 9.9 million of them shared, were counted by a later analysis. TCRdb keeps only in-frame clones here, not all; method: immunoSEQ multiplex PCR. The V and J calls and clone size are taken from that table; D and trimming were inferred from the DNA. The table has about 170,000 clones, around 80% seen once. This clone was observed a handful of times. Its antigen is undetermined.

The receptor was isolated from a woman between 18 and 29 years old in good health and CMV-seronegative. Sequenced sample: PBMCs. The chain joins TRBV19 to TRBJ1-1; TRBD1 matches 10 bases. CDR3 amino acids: CASSTGDRGGTEAFF. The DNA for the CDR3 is TGTGCCAGTAGTACCGGGGACAGGGGAGGCACTGAAGCTTTCTTT.